This TCR beta chain comes out of a study of control samples from healthy donors and cancer patients. The table came from immunoSEQ multiplex PCR; TCRdb's copy has only in-frame clones and leaves some out. The sample shows 95,000 to 150,000 clones, roughly 90% of them seen only once. Germline CDR1 and CDR2: MNHEY and SMNVEV (reference sequence). Trimming shortened V by 10 bases and J by 5 bases, and 11 bases separated the two germline ends. CDR3 length: 11 residues. Sequencing was carried out using blood. The receptor's source is a man in his fifties in good health. The chain has TRBV27 and TRBJ1-2; D ambiguous. This CDR3 is CATMASYGYTF. CDR3 DNA sequence: TGTGCCACCATGGCCTCATATGGCTACACCTTC.